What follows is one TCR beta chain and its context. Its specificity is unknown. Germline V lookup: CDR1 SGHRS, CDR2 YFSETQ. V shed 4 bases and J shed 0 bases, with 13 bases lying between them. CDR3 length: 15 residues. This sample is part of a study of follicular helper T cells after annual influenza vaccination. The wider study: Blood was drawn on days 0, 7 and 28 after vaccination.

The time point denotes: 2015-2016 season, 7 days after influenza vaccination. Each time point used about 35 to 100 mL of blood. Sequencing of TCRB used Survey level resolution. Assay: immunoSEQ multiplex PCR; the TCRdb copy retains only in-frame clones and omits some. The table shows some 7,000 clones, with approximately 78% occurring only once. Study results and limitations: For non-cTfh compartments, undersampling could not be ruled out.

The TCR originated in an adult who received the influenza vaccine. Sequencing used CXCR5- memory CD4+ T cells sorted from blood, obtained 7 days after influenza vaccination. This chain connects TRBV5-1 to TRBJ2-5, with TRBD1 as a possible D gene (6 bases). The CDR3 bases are TGCGCCAGCAGCCCGAAAGGACAGAACCAAGAGACCCAGTACTTC. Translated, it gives CASSPKGQNQETQYF.